This T cell receptor (beta chain) derives from a study of OX40 agonist ivuxolimab in advanced cancers. At the level of the study: With ivuxolimab, an agonistic anti-OX40 (CD134) antibody, patients were treated. Study results and limitations: The authors did not determine the antigen specificity of the expanded peripheral T cells.

Only in-frame clones appear in the TCRdb table, and some are missing; sequencing was by immunoSEQ multiplex PCR. The sample yields tens of thousands of clones, 89% seen once. Germline V CDR1 and CDR2: SGHKS, YYEKEE (reference sequence). V was pared by 4 bases and J by 4 bases, with 4 bases of the junction left unmatched. The CDR3 is 13 residues long. About this clone: Its antigen is undetermined.

The sample was CD4+ or CD8+ T cells sorted from blood, taken in a trial of the OX40 agonist ivuxolimab. This chain links TRBV5-5 with TRBJ1-2; 7 bases agree with TRBD1. This TCR derives from an adult with an advanced solid tumor such as melanoma, head and neck, liver or kidney cancer. Here the CDR3 DNA reads TGTGCCAGCAGCCCGGACAGGTTCTATGGCTACACCTTC. Encoded protein: CASSPDRFYGYTF.